This is a list of T cell receptor beta chains from one sample in a study of Graves' ophthalmopathy and Graves' hyperthyroidism. One entry per CDR3 protein, called by TCRdb with MiXCR from the multiplex PCR reads. Altogether 400,000 or so distinct CDR3 sequences are present, 15% to 19% being singletons, with the ten largest covering 5.5% to 8%. Specimen: peripheral blood. The origin of the receptors is a woman in her late teens or twenties with stable Graves' hyperthyroidism. Each CDR3 is given with its conserved first and last residue. The D gene is left open where the match is weak. Size is stated as once, few, many, or a class for an expanded clone.

clone_size | j_call | d_call | v_call | cdr3_aa | cdr3_nt
many | TRBJ2-2 | NA | TRBV19 | CASTQVRSPTGELFF | TGTGCCAGTACCCAAGTTCGCAGTCCCACCGGGGAGCTGTTTTTT
many | TRBJ2-7 | TRBD1 | TRBV12-5 | CASGLSPTGAGEQYF | TGTGCTAGTGGTTTGTCCCCCACAGGGGCTGGTGAGCAGTACTTC
many | TRBJ2-7 | NA | TRBV7-2 | CASSSTTYEQYF | TGTGCCAGCAGCTCTACTACCTACGAGCAGTACTTC
many | TRBJ1-1 | TRBD1 | TRBV7-2 | CASSSGTASMNTEAFF | TGTGCCAGCAGCTCCGGGACAGCCTCTATGAACACTGAAGCTTTCTTT
many | TRBJ2-2 | NA | TRBV6-5 | CASSSLSHTDTGELFF | TGTGCCAGCAGTTCACTCTCTCATACCGACACCGGGGAGCTGTTTTTT
many | TRBJ2-7 | TRBD1 | TRBV6-2/TRBV6-3 | CASSTLDRGGNEQYF | TGTGCCAGCAGTACCCTGGACAGGGGAGGCAACGAGCAGTACTTC
many | TRBJ1-5 | NA | TRBV24-1 | CATSLPPGQPQHF | TGTGCCACCAGTCTTCCCCCGGGACAGCCCCAGCATTTT
few | TRBJ2-7 | NA | TRBV18 | CASSPRLGDEQYF | TGTGCCAGCTCACCGCGCCTGGGGGACGAGCAGTACTTC
many | TRBJ1-1 | NA | TRBV6-1 | CASTLGSTEAFF | TGTGCCAGTACCTTAGGTTCTACTGAAGCTTTCTTT
many | TRBJ2-7 | NA | TRBV7-3 | CASSPTGQGGSYEQYF | TGTGCCAGCAGCCCGACAGGGCAGGGAGGCTCCTACGAGCAGTACTTC
few | TRBJ1-2 | NA | TRBV24-1 | CATSDSQGSYYGYTF | TGTGCCACCAGTGATAGCCAGGGGTCATACTATGGCTACACCTTC
many | TRBJ1-1 | NA | TRBV18 | CASSPIGRYTEAFF | TGTGCCAGCTCACCAATTGGGAGATACACTGAAGCTTTCTTT
many | TRBJ2-5 | NA | TRBV5-8 | CASSVFETQYF | TGTGCCAGCAGCGTCTTTGAGACCCAGTACTTC
few | TRBJ1-1 | NA | TRBV4-1 | CASSQKPWVGPYEAFF | TGCGCCAGCAGCCAAAAACCGTGGGTGGGACCTTACGAAGCTTTCTTT